This TCR beta chain was profiled in a study of T cells in localized non-small cell lung cancer (dated by TCRdb to between 2020 and 2021). Looking at the study overall: Comparing tumors with uninvolved tumor-adjacent lungs, the study looked at the T cell repertoires of fewer than 250 patients with early-stage NSCLC. The cohort comprised 236 treatment-naïve NSCLC patients with resected, localized lung tumors. NSCLC patients had a mean age of roughly 66 years, and around 130 were male and nearly 110 female. Broad study findings and their caveats: Higher blood T cell density associated with longer overall survival, while higher adjacent-lung clonality associated with shorter survival. Because multi-region tumor sequencing was not performed, intratumor heterogeneity could not be ruled out. Since the design was exploratory, TCR variables were selected using unadjusted p-values with no false-discovery rate correction. Of the top 100 tumor clones, a median of 57 were detected in paired uninvolved adjacent lung; under 35 were also among that lung's top 100. Uninvolved tumor-adjacent lung showed the highest T cell clonality, higher than tumor, which suggests more focused antigenic responses in the adjacent lung.

With respect to this clone: What antigen it recognizes has not been identified. Base qualities are not recorded, but no much larger clone differs from it by a single base.

At diagnosis, tumor, uninvolved tumor-adjacent lung and peripheral blood were collected and then preserved as a mix of FFPE and fresh-frozen material. For TCR repertoire profiling, blood samples were analyzed as peripheral blood mononuclear cells. Including the terminal cysteine and phenylalanine, the CDR3 comprises 14 residues. Kept here is only the CDR3 DNA, which spans 42 bases and is read in frame from base 1. CDR1 and CDR2 (SQVTM, ANQGSEA) derive from the germline V gene. Germline trimming amounts to 4 bases on V and 3 bases on J, with 6 as the count of junction bases outside the gene matches. TCR beta CDR3 regions were sequenced from DNA using the immunoSEQ Assay. In the original analysis: T cell density was computed as TCR beta template counts normalized to usable DNA estimated by amplifying housekeeping genes. Richness was estimated using the preseqR package, with extrapolation to 400,000 templates for PBMC samples and to 120,000 templates for tissue samples. Clonality was calculated as one minus Pielou's evenness. Differential abundance testing on productive amino-acid clonotypes, with a minimum total count of 5 and an alpha of 0.1, was used to identify tissue-enriched TCRs. The Jaccard Index and the Morisita Overlap Index were used to measure how much the repertoires overlapped between compartments. GLIPH grouped TCR beta CDR3s together with public tetramer-defined viral CDR3s, and a viral motif had to include at least three viral sequences and also show V-gene enrichment. In TCRdb, the immuneACCESS table is reduced to in-frame sequences with V and J assigned. These tables do not hold every clone; where another copy was compared, an unresolved V gene accounts for under half, and the others remain unexplained. V and J calls and clone size are copied from that table; D and trimming were computed from the DNA. This sample holds over 30,000 clones; around four fifths were observed only once. The ten top clones hold about two fifths of the sample.

This sequence originates from a male donor older than 55 with stage II squamous cell lung carcinoma. The material was peripheral blood, obtained before any cancer treatment. The rearranged chain carries TRBV29-1 and TRBJ2-3, and TRBD2 matches 8 of the central bases. The bases are TGCAGCGTTGTTACAGCGGGAGCAACAGATACGCAGTATTTT. This encodes CSVVTAGATDTQYF.